This TCR beta chain was captured in a study of CD8 T cells in Susac syndrome. Study-wide background: Patients with Susac syndrome were therapy-naive, treated with corticosteroids, or treated with intravenous immunoglobulin alone when blood was collected.

The V gene end was trimmed by 2 bases and the J gene end by 5 bases; junction bases not matched to a gene: 1. The CDR3 sequence is 15 residues long. The V gene's germline CDR1 is SGHDT and CDR2 YYEEEE. It was with random hexamers that about 0.45 to 1 ug RNA was reverse transcribed. TCRdb independently ran MiXCR on the immunoSEQ multiplex PCR reads; one entry per CDR3 protein. The sample contains 75,000 to 95,000 distinct CDR3 sequences, approximately 95% of which appear only once. Specimen: CD8+ T cells from PBMCs. The chain carries TRBV5-6 and TRBJ2-1, with TRBD2 identical over 13 bases. This TCR derives from a human donor with Susac syndrome. CDR3 sequence: CASSFGLAGDNEQFF. The DNA of the CDR3 is TGTGCCAGCAGCTTCGGACTAGCGGGAGACAATGAGCAGTTCTTC.